Listed below are T cell receptor beta chains from one sample, sequenced in a study of cytomegalovirus exposure and HLA in healthy donors. Profiled with immunoSEQ multiplex PCR; TCRdb holds only in-frame clones, not every one. Of around 150,000 clones detected, around 75% appear once; the ten largest clones hold about 4%. The specimen was PBMCs. These TCRs come from a human donor in good health. CDR3s include the opening cysteine and the closing phenylalanine or tryptophan. D genes are given only for firm matches. Rows give clone size only sometimes, using once, few, many, or a class for an expanded clone.

v_gene: TRBV18
abundance: -
d_gene: TRBD2
j_gene: TRBJ2-7
CDR3nt: TGTGCCAGCTCACCACGGGACTACGCCTACGAGCAGTACTTC
CDR3aa: CASSPRDYAYEQYF

v_gene: TRBV5-1
abundance: -
d_gene: TRBD1
j_gene: TRBJ2-7
CDR3nt: TGCGCCAGCAGCTTAAGGAGACAGGGCTCCTACGAGCAGTACTTC
CDR3aa: CASSLRRQGSYEQYF

v_gene: TRBV6-5
abundance: few
d_gene: TRBD1
j_gene: TRBJ1-1
CDR3nt: TGTGCCAGCAGGACAGGGGCGGCGGGTGAAGCTTTCTTT
CDR3aa: CASRTGAAGEAFF

v_gene: TRBV5-4
abundance: -
d_gene: -
j_gene: TRBJ2-7
CDR3nt: TGTGCCAGCAGCTTGGAGATAGGGGATATCTACGAGCAGTACTTC
CDR3aa: CASSLEIGDIYEQYF

v_gene: TRBV4-1
abundance: -
d_gene: TRBD1
j_gene: TRBJ1-2
CDR3nt: TGCGCCAGCAGCCAAGCCGGGACAGGGACCTATGGCTACACCTTC
CDR3aa: CASSQAGTGTYGYTF

v_gene: TRBV28
abundance: -
d_gene: -
j_gene: TRBJ2-6
CDR3nt: TGTGCCAGCAGCTTACCCCAGGGTTCCTCTGGGGCCAACGTCCTGACTTTC
CDR3aa: CASSLPQGSSGANVLTF

v_gene: TRBV6-5
abundance: few
d_gene: TRBD1
j_gene: TRBJ1-2
CDR3nt: TGTGCCAGCAGTATACAGGGGGCGGGGGGCTACACCTTC
CDR3aa: CASSIQGAGGYTF

v_gene: TRBV19
abundance: -
d_gene: TRBD1
j_gene: TRBJ2-5
CDR3nt: TGTGCCAGTAGTATTTCTAGGGACAGGGTCCTATTAGAGACCCAGTACTTC
CDR3aa: CASSISRDRVLLETQYF

v_gene: TRBV6-5
abundance: -
d_gene: -
j_gene: TRBJ1-1
CDR3nt: TGTGCCAGCAGTTACTCGTGGTCAGGGGCGAAGGGGACTTTCTTT
CDR3aa: CASSYSWSGAKGTFF

v_gene: TRBV27
abundance: once
d_gene: TRBD2
j_gene: TRBJ2-7
CDR3nt: TGTGCCAGCAGCGTCTCTAGCGGGAGGGTCACCTACGAGCAGTACTTC
CDR3aa: CASSVSSGRVTYEQYF

v_gene: TRBV6-1
abundance: -
d_gene: -
j_gene: TRBJ1-2
CDR3nt: TGTGCCAGCAGTGAAGGCTGGGGCAGGAACTATGGCTACACCTTC
CDR3aa: CASSEGWGRNYGYTF

v_gene: TRBV5-6
abundance: -
d_gene: TRBD2
j_gene: TRBJ2-3
CDR3nt: TGTGCCAGCAGCTTGGGTAGCGGGAGCACAGATACGCAGTATTTT
CDR3aa: CASSLGSGSTDTQYF

v_gene: TRBV7-9
abundance: -
d_gene: -
j_gene: TRBJ1-2
CDR3nt: TGTGCCAGCAGCGCAACCGGGACAATGGACGGTGGCTACACCTTC
CDR3aa: CASSATGTMDGGYTF

v_gene: TRBV11-2
abundance: -
d_gene: -
j_gene: TRBJ2-7
CDR3nt: TGTGCCAGCAGCTCCCCAAGGCGGGGCCCTGTCTACGAGCAGTACTTC
CDR3aa: CASSSPRRGPVYEQYF

v_gene: TRBV5-6
abundance: -
d_gene: -
j_gene: TRBJ1-1
CDR3nt: TGTGCCAGCAGCTTTAGTCCGGTTCCCATGAACACTGAAGCTTTCTTT
CDR3aa: CASSFSPVPMNTEAFF

v_gene: TRBV6-5
abundance: -
d_gene: -
j_gene: TRBJ1-1
CDR3nt: TGTGCCAGCAGTTACGGCGGACAGTTGAACACTGAAGCTTTCTTT
CDR3aa: CASSYGGQLNTEAFF

v_gene: TRBV5-1
abundance: -
d_gene: TRBD2
j_gene: TRBJ2-3
CDR3nt: TGCGCCAGCAGCTTGAGATCCGGACTAGCGGGAGGGAACTCTAGCACAGATACGCAGTATTTT
CDR3aa: CASSLRSGLAGGNSSTDTQYF

v_gene: TRBV6-5
abundance: -
d_gene: -
j_gene: TRBJ1-1
CDR3nt: TGTGCCAGCAGCACAGTGAACACTGAAGCTTTCTTT
CDR3aa: CASSTVNTEAFF

v_gene: TRBV27
abundance: -
d_gene: TRBD1
j_gene: TRBJ1-4
CDR3nt: TGTGCCAGCAGTTTAGGGCAGGGGGATAATGAAAAACTGTTTTTT
CDR3aa: CASSLGQGDNEKLFF